These T cell receptor beta chains were read from a single sample in a study of blood T cell repertoires in COVID-19. Sequencing was performed with immunoSEQ multiplex PCR; in TCRdb, only in-frame clones are kept and a portion is missing. The sample contains 150,000 to 200,000 clones, about three quarters of which appear only once. The sequenced sample was peripheral blood. The receptors come from a woman aged 80 or over with COVID-19, enrolled during active disease. Both conserved end residues are part of each CDR3. D genes are given only for firm matches. A clone size is listed for some rows: how often the clone was seen (once, few, many), or a class if it is expanded.

size: few
J: TRBJ1-3
length: 13
V: TRBV28
D: NA
CDR3: CASRYSSGNTIYF
DNA: TGTGCCAGCAGATATAGCTCTGGAAACACCATATATTTT

size: NA
J: TRBJ2-7
length: 15
V: TRBV18
D: TRBD2
CDR3: CASSPPGGSSYEQYF
DNA: TGTGCCAGCTCACCACCTGGCGGGAGTTCCTACGAGCAGTACTTC

size: NA
J: TRBJ1-2
length: 13
V: TRBV19
D: NA
CDR3: CASSTRQVHGYTF
DNA: TGTGCCAGTAGTACCAGACAGGTCCATGGCTACACCTTC

size: NA
J: TRBJ2-3
length: 15
V: TRBV28
D: TRBD2
CDR3: CASSTSGRALGTQYF
DNA: TGTGCCAGCAGTACTAGCGGGAGGGCCCTCGGTACGCAGTATTTT

size: NA
J: TRBJ2-7
length: 17
V: TRBV18
D: TRBD2
CDR3: CASSPPDRLAGEYEQYF
DNA: TGTGCCAGCTCACCACCCGACAGACTAGCGGGAGAGTACGAGCAGTACTTC

size: NA
J: TRBJ2-1
length: 13
V: TRBV2
D: NA
CDR3: CASAQGGYNEQFF
DNA: TGTGCCAGCGCCCAGGGGGGATACAATGAGCAGTTCTTC

size: NA
J: TRBJ2-5
length: 15
V: TRBV6-2/TRBV6-3
D: TRBD1
CDR3: CASSYSTGGQETQYF
DNA: TGTGCCAGCAGTTACTCGACAGGGGGTCAAGAGACCCAGTACTTC

size: NA
J: TRBJ1-6
length: 15
V: TRBV9
D: NA
CDR3: CASSVGAAYNSPLHF
DNA: TGTGCCAGCAGCGTAGGGGCCGCTTATAATTCACCCCTCCACTTT

size: NA
J: TRBJ2-1
length: 15
V: TRBV29-1
D: TRBD2
CDR3: CSVEGLAGFYNEQFF
DNA: TGCAGCGTTGAAGGACTAGCGGGATTTTACAATGAGCAGTTCTTC

size: few
J: TRBJ2-2
length: 16
V: TRBV7-9
D: TRBD1
CDR3: CASSQAAGTGTGELFF
DNA: TGTGCCAGCAGCCAGGCGGCGGGGACAGGGACCGGGGAGCTGTTTTTT

size: NA
J: TRBJ1-2
length: 13
V: TRBV21-1
D: NA
CDR3: CASSKVSGYGYTF
DNA: TGTGCCAGCAGCAAAGTTTCCGGCTATGGCTACACCTTC

size: NA
J: TRBJ2-7
length: 14
V: TRBV7-9
D: NA
CDR3: CASSWGGGSYEQYF
DNA: TGTGCCAGCAGCTGGGGAGGGGGATCCTACGAGCAGTACTTC

size: NA
J: TRBJ1-2
length: 17
V: TRBV3-1/TRBV3-2
D: TRBD1
CDR3: CASSQVPGQGPRVGYTF
DNA: TGTGCCAGCAGCCAAGTTCCGGGACAGGGACCCCGGGTGGGCTACACCTTC

size: NA
J: TRBJ1-1
length: 12
V: TRBV2
D: NA
CDR3: CASRVGGVEAFF
DNA: TGTGCCAGCAGGGTAGGAGGGGTTGAAGCTTTCTTT

size: NA
J: TRBJ2-1
length: 12
V: TRBV2
D: TRBD1
CDR3: CASRDRGDEQFF
DNA: TGTGCCAGCAGGGACAGGGGTGACGAGCAGTTCTTC

size: NA
J: TRBJ2-7
length: 14
V: TRBV4-2
D: NA
CDR3: CASSQDTGMYEQYF
DNA: TGTGCCAGCAGCCAAGATACGGGGATGTACGAGCAGTACTTC

size: many
J: TRBJ2-7
length: 14
V: TRBV7-9
D: TRBD2
CDR3: CASSLAGGRYEQYF
DNA: TGTGCCAGCAGCTTAGCGGGAGGGCGGTACGAGCAGTACTTC

size: NA
J: TRBJ2-2
length: 17
V: TRBV5-1
D: TRBD1
CDR3: CASSLDTRDRDTGELFF
DNA: TGCGCCAGCAGCTTGGATACCCGGGACAGGGACACCGGGGAGCTGTTTTTT

size: NA
J: TRBJ1-1
length: 14
V: TRBV10-2
D: TRBD1
CDR3: CASSTTGGGSEAFF
DNA: TGCGCCAGCAGTACAACAGGGGGCGGGAGTGAAGCTTTCTTT

size: NA
J: TRBJ2-7
length: 13
V: TRBV7-2
D: NA
CDR3: CASSRDSSYEQYF
DNA: TGTGCCAGCAGCCGGGACTCTTCCTACGAGCAGTACTTC

size: NA
J: TRBJ2-5
length: 17
V: TRBV11-3
D: TRBD1
CDR3: CASSLRQGARGKETQYF
DNA: TGTGCCAGCAGCTTAAGACAGGGGGCGCGTGGGAAAGAGACCCAGTACTTC

size: NA
J: TRBJ2-5
length: 13
V: TRBV5-1
D: TRBD2
CDR3: CASSLGSGGTQYF
DNA: TGCGCCAGCAGCTTGGGCAGCGGGGGGACCCAGTACTTC

size: few
J: TRBJ1-1
length: 17
V: TRBV2
D: NA
CDR3: CASTRSGGRVLYTEAFF
DNA: TGTGCCAGCACCCGATCCGGGGGGAGGGTTCTGTACACTGAAGCTTTCTTT

size: once
J: TRBJ2-2
length: 17
V: TRBV7-3
D: TRBD1
CDR3: CASSPFRDRGETGELFF
DNA: TGTGCCAGCAGCCCGTTCCGCGACAGGGGAGAAACCGGGGAGCTGTTTTTT

size: NA
J: TRBJ1-2
length: 14
V: TRBV13
D: TRBD1
CDR3: CASRSQGALLGYTF
DNA: TGTGCCAGCAGGTCCCAGGGGGCGCTTCTTGGCTACACCTTC

size: NA
J: TRBJ1-1
length: 15
V: TRBV18
D: TRBD1
CDR3: CASSPRDRGLPEAFF
DNA: TGTGCCAGCTCACCCCGGGACAGGGGGCTTCCTGAAGCTTTCTTT

size: NA
J: TRBJ2-1
length: 18
V: TRBV28
D: TRBD1
CDR3: CASSLGGQGAFSYNEQFF
DNA: TGTGCCAGCAGTTTAGGGGGACAGGGGGCGTTTTCCTACAATGAGCAGTTCTTC

size: NA
J: TRBJ2-7
length: 14
V: TRBV6-1
D: TRBD1
CDR3: CASSEDRNFYEQYF
DNA: TGTGCCAGCAGTGAGGACAGGAATTTCTACGAGCAGTACTTC

size: NA
J: TRBJ1-5
length: 15
V: TRBV7-6
D: TRBD1
CDR3: CASSPEGQGNQPQHF
DNA: TGTGCCAGCAGCCCGGAGGGACAGGGGAATCAGCCCCAGCATTTT